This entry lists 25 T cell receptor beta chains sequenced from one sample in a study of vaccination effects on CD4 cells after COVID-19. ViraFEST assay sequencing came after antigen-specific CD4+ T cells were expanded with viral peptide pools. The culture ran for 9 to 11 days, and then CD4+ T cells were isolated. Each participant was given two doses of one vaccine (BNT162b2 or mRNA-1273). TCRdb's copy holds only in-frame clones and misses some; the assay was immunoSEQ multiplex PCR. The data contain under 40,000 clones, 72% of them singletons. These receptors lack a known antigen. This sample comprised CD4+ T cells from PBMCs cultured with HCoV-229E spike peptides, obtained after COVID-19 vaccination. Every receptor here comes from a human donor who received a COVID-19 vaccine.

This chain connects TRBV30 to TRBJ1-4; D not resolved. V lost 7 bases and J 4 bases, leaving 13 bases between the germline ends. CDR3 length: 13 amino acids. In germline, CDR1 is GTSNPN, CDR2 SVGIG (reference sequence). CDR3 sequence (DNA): TGTGCCTACACTGAACGAATTAATGAAAAACTGTTTTTT. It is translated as CAYTERINEKLFF. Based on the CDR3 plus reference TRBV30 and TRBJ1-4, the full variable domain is SQTIHQWPATLVQPVGSPLSLECTVEGTSNPNLYWYRQAAGRGLQLLFYSVGIGQISSEVPQNLSASRPQDRQFILSSKKLLLSDSGFYLCAYTERINEKLFFGSGTQLSVL.

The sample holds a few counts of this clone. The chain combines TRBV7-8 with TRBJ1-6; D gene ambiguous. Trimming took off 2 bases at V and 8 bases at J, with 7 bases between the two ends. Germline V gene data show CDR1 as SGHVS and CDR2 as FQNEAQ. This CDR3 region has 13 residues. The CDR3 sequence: CASSLSGYSPLHF. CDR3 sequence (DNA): TGTGCCAGCAGCTTAAGCGGGTATTCACCCCTCCACTTT.

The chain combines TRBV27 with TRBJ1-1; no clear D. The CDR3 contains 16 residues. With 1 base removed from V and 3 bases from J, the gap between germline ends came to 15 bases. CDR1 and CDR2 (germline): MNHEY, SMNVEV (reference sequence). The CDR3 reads CASSLWSGPLDTEAFF. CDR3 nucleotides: TGTGCCAGCAGTTTATGGTCCGGGCCGCTGGACACTGAAGCTTTCTTT.

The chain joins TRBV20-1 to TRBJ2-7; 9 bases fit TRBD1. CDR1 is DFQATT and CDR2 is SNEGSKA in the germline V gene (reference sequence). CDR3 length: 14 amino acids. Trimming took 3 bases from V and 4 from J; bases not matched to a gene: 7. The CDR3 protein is CSASGGTGRYEQYF. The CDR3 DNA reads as TGCAGTGCTAGTGGAGGGACAGGGCGGTACGAGCAGTACTTC.

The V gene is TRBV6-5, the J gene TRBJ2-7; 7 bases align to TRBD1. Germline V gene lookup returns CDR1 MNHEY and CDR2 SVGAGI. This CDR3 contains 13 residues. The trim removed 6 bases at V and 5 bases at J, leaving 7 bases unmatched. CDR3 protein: CASSQTGNHEQYF. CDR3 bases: TGTGCCAGCAGCCAGACAGGGAACCACGAGCAGTACTTC.

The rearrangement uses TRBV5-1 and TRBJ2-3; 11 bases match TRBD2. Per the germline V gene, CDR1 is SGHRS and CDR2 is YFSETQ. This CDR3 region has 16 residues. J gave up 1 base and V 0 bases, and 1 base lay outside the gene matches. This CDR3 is CASSLGSGGGTDTQYF. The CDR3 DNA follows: TGCGCCAGCAGCTTGGGTAGCGGGGGGGGCACAGATACGCAGTATTTT.

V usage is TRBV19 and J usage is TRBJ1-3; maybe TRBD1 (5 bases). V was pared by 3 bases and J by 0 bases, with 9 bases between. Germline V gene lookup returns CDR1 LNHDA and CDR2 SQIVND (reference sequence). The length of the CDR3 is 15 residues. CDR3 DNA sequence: TGTGCCAGTAGTATCACAGGTTACTCTGGAAACACCATATATTTT. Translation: CASSITGYSGNTIYF.

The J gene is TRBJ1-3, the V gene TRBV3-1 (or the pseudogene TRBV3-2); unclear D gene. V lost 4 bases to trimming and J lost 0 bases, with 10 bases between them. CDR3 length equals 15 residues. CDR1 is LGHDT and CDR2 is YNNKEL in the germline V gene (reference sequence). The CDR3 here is CASSPRPSSGNTIYF. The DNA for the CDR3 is TGTGCCAGCAGCCCCCGACCAAGCTCTGGAAACACCATATATTTT.

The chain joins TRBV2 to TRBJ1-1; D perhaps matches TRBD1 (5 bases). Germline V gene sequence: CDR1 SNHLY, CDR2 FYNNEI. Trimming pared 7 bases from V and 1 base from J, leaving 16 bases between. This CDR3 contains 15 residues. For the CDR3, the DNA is TGTGCCAGCACCTCCGTTTGGGGGACGAACACTGAAGCTTTCTTT. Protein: CASTSVWGTNTEAFF. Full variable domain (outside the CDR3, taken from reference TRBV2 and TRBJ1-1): EPEVTQTPSHQVTQMGQEVILRCVPISNHLYFYWYRQILGQKVEFLVSFYNNEISEKSEIFDDQFSVERPDGSNFTLKIRSTKLEDSAMYFCASTSVWGTNTEAFFGQGTRLTVV.

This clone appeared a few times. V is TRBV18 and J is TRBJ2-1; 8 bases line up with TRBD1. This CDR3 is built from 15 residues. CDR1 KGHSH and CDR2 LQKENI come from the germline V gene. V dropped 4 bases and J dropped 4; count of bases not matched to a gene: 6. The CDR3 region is CASSLGQGSYNEQFF. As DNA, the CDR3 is TGTGCCAGCTCACTCGGACAGGGATCGTACAATGAGCAGTTCTTC.

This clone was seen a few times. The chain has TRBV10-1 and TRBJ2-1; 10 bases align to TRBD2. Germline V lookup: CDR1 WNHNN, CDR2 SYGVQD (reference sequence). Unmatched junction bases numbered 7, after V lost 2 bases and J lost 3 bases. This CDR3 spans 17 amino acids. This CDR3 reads CASSESSGGTHYNEQFF. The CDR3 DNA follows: TGCGCCAGCAGTGAGAGTAGCGGGGGGACCCACTACAATGAGCAGTTCTTC.

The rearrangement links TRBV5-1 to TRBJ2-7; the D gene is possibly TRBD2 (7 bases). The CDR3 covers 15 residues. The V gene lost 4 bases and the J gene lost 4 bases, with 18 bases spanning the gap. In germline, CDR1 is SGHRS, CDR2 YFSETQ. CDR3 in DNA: TGCGCCAGCAGCATTATCCGGGGGGCCACTTACGAGCAGTACTTC. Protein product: CASSIIRGATYEQYF.

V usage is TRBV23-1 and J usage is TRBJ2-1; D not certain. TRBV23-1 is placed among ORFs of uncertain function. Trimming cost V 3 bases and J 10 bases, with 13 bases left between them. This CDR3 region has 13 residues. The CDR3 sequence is CASSHMFWAEQFF. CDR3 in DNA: TGCGCCAGCAGTCATATGTTCTGGGCCGAGCAGTTCTTC.

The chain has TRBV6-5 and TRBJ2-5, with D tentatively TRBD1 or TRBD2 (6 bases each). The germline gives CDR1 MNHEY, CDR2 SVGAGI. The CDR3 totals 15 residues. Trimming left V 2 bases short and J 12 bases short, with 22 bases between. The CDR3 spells CASSYEEGHGISEYF. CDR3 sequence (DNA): TGTGCCAGCAGTTACGAGGAGGGACACGGGATTTCAGAGTACTTC.

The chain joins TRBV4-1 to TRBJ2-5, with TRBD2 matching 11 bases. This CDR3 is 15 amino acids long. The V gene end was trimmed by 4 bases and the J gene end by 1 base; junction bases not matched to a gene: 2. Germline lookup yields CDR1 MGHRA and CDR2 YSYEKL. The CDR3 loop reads CASSLAGGPQETQYF. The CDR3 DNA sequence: TGCGCCAGCAGCCTAGCGGGGGGGCCCCAAGAGACCCAGTACTTC.

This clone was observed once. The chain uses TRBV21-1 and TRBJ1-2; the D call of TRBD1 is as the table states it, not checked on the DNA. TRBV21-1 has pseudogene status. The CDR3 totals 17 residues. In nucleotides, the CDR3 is TGTGCCAGCAGCAATATGGACAGGGGTAAAACTAACTATGGCTACACCTTC. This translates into CASSNMDRGKTNYGYTF.

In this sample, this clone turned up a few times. CDR3 DNA sequence: TGTGCCAGCAGTACGGGTCTTACGAGCGAAGCTTTCTTT. This encodes CASSTGLTSEAFF. The V call is TRBV5-4, the J call TRBJ1-1; D is ambiguous. The germline V gene encodes CDR1 SGHNT and CDR2 YYREEE (reference sequence). The CDR3 runs to 13 residues. With 5 bases removed from V and 8 bases from J, the gap between germline ends came to 16 bases.

The CDR3 here is CASSGTGGRTDTQYF. The CDR3 DNA sequence: TGTGCCAGCAGCGGTACAGGGGGTCGGACAGATACGCAGTATTTT. The chain is built from TRBV5-5 and TRBJ2-3; 8 positions match TRBD1. Germline CDR1 and CDR2: SGHKS and YYEKEE (reference sequence). V shed 4 bases and J 3 bases; nucleotides not matched to a gene: 7. The CDR3 is 15 amino acids.

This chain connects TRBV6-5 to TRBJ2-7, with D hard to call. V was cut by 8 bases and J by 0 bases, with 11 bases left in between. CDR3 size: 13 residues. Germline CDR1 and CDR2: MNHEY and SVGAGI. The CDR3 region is CASSRLDSYEQYF. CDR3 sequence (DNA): TGTGCCAGCTCGAGACTTGACTCCTACGAGCAGTACTTC.

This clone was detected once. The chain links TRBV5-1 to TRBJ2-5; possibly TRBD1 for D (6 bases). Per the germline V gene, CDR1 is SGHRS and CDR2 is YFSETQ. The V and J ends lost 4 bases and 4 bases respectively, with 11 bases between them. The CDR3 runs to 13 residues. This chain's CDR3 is CASSPTGLETQYF. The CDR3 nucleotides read TGCGCCAGCAGCCCAACAGGGTTAGAGACCCAGTACTTC.

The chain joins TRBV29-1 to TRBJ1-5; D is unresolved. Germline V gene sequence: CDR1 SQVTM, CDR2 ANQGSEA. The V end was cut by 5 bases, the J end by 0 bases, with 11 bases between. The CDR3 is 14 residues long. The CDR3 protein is CSVNFQDSNQPQHF. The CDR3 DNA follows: TGCAGCGTTAATTTCCAGGATAGCAATCAGCCCCAGCATTTT.

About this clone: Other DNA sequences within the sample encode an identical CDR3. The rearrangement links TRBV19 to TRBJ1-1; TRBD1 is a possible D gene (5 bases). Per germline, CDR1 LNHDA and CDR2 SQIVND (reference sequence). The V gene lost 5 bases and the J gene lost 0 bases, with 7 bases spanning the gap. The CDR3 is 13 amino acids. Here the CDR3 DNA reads TGTGCCAGTAGTTCGGGACTGAACACTGAAGCTTTCTTT. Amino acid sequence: CASSSGLNTEAFF.

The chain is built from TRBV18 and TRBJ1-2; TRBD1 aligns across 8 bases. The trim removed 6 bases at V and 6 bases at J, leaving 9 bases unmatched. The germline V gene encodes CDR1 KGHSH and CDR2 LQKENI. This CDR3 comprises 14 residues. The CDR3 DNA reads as TGTGCCAGCTCCGAGGGACAGGTCTCGGATGGCTACACCTTC. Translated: CASSEGQVSDGYTF. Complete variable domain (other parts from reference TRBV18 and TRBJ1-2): NAGVMQNPRHLVRRRGQEARLRCSPMKGHSHVYWYRQLPEEGLKFMVYLQKENIIDESGMPKERFSAEFPKEGPSILRIQQVVRGDSAAYFCASSEGQVSDGYTFGSGTRLTVV.

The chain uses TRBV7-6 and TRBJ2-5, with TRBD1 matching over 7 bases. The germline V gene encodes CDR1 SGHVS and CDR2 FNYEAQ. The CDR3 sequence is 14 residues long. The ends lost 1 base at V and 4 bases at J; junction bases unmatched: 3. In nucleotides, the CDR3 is TGTGCCAGCAGCTTAGGGGGACAGTTAGAGACCCAGTACTTC. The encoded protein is CASSLGGQLETQYF.

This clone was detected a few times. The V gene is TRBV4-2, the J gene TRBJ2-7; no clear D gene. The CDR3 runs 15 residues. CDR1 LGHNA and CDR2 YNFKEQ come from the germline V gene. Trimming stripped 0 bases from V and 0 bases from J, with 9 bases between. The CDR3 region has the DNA TGTGCCAGCAGCCAAGATACGGACCCCTCCTACGAGCAGTACTTC. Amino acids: CASSQDTDPSYEQYF.